A selection of T cell receptor beta chains follows, all from one sample in a study of blood T cell repertoires in COVID-19. Repertoires were generated with immunoSEQ multiplex PCR, while TCRdb's copy carries only in-frame clones and drops some. The table records more than 55,000 clones, around 85% of them present only once. Sequencing was performed on peripheral blood. The receptors come from a man aged 50-59 years with active COVID-19. Each CDR3 is given with its conserved first and last residue. The D gene is left open where the match is weak. Size is stated for part of the rows, as once, few or many counts, or as a class when the clone is expanded.

d_call: TRBD1; clone_size: .; j_call: TRBJ2-7; v_call: TRBV6-2/TRBV6-3; cdr3_nt: TGTGCCAGCAGCTGGGACAGGGCCTACGAGCAGTACTTC; cdr3_aa: CASSWDRAYEQYF
d_call: .; clone_size: once; j_call: TRBJ2-2; v_call: TRBV28; cdr3_nt: TGTGCCATCTCTGGGCAGAACACCGGGGAGCTGTTTTTT; cdr3_aa: CAISGQNTGELFF
d_call: TRBD2; clone_size: .; j_call: TRBJ2-1; v_call: TRBV6-4; cdr3_nt: TGTGCCAGCAGTGACTATACTAGCGGGGGGGTTTACTACAATGAGCAGTTCTTC; cdr3_aa: CASSDYTSGGVYYNEQFF
d_call: .; clone_size: .; j_call: TRBJ1-1; v_call: TRBV7-9; cdr3_nt: TGTGCCAGCAGCTTCGGGATAACTGAAGCTTTCTTT; cdr3_aa: CASSFGITEAFF
d_call: .; clone_size: .; j_call: TRBJ1-1; v_call: TRBV18; cdr3_nt: TGTGCCAGCTCACCAAACAGGGAGAACACTGAAGCTTTCTTT; cdr3_aa: CASSPNRENTEAFF
d_call: .; clone_size: .; j_call: TRBJ1-4; v_call: TRBV5-1; cdr3_nt: TGCGCCAGCCGTATCGCAACTAATGAAAAACTGTTTTTT; cdr3_aa: CASRIATNEKLFF
d_call: .; clone_size: .; j_call: TRBJ1-5; v_call: TRBV28; cdr3_nt: TGTGCCAGCAGGGACGGGGATCAGCCCCAGCATTTT; cdr3_aa: CASRDGDQPQHF
d_call: TRBD1; clone_size: .; j_call: TRBJ2-7; v_call: TRBV4-1; cdr3_nt: TGCGCCAGCAGCCAAGATTGGCCAGGGGGCTCGTACGAGCAGTACTTC; cdr3_aa: CASSQDWPGGSYEQYF
d_call: TRBD2; clone_size: .; j_call: TRBJ2-1; v_call: TRBV7-2; cdr3_nt: TGTGCCAGCAGCTTACTCGGGGGGGGTTTCGATGAGCAGTTCTTC; cdr3_aa: CASSLLGGGFDEQFF
d_call: TRBD2; clone_size: .; j_call: TRBJ2-7; v_call: TRBV24-1; cdr3_nt: TGTGCCACCAGTGCCAGGCCGGGACTAGGCTCCTACGAGCAGTACTTC; cdr3_aa: CATSARPGLGSYEQYF
d_call: .; clone_size: .; j_call: TRBJ2-1; v_call: TRBV11-3; cdr3_nt: TGTGCCAGCAGCTTGTCACGCGGGGTATACAATGAGCAGTTCTTC; cdr3_aa: CASSLSRGVYNEQFF
d_call: .; clone_size: .; j_call: TRBJ2-1; v_call: TRBV5-6; cdr3_nt: TGTGCCAGCAGCTTTCAGAATGAGCAGTTCTTC; cdr3_aa: CASSFQNEQFF
d_call: TRBD1; clone_size: .; j_call: TRBJ2-5; v_call: TRBV6-5; cdr3_nt: TGTGCCAGCAGGACAGGGGGAGGACGAGAGACCCAGTACTTC; cdr3_aa: CASRTGGGRETQYF
d_call: .; clone_size: .; j_call: TRBJ1-1; v_call: TRBV19; cdr3_nt: TGTGCCAGTAGTACGGACCCGGGGGACACTGAAGCTTTCTTT; cdr3_aa: CASSTDPGDTEAFF
d_call: .; clone_size: .; j_call: TRBJ1-1; v_call: TRBV7-3; cdr3_nt: TGTGCCAGCAGCTTAACCCCGTCTACGGGGGAAGCTTTCTTT; cdr3_aa: CASSLTPSTGEAFF
d_call: .; clone_size: .; j_call: TRBJ2-3; v_call: TRBV28; cdr3_nt: TGTGCCAGCAGTAGCCAGGGCCAAATGACAGATACGCAGTATTTT; cdr3_aa: CASSSQGQMTDTQYF
d_call: TRBD1; clone_size: .; j_call: TRBJ1-1; v_call: TRBV10-3; cdr3_nt: TGTGCCATCAGCCGGGACAGCCCCACGCCGGGAACTGAAGCTTTCTTT; cdr3_aa: CAISRDSPTPGTEAFF
d_call: .; clone_size: .; j_call: TRBJ1-5; v_call: TRBV6-5; cdr3_nt: TGTGCCAGCAGTTACTCGACAGTCGGACAGCCCCAGCATTTT; cdr3_aa: CASSYSTVGQPQHF
d_call: TRBD2; clone_size: .; j_call: TRBJ2-2; v_call: TRBV5-1; cdr3_nt: TGCGCCAGCAGCTCTCAACCGCGGGGACTAGCGGAACCGGGGCGGGAGCTGTTTTTT; cdr3_aa: CASSSQPRGLAEPGRELFF
d_call: TRBD2; clone_size: .; j_call: TRBJ2-1; v_call: TRBV18; cdr3_nt: TGTGCCAGCTCCTCACTAGCGGGGGGTGATGAGCAGTTCTTC; cdr3_aa: CASSSLAGGDEQFF
d_call: TRBD2; clone_size: once; j_call: TRBJ2-1; v_call: TRBV30; cdr3_nt: TGTGCCTGGAATCTAGCGGGAGATGAGCAGTTCTTC; cdr3_aa: CAWNLAGDEQFF
d_call: TRBD1; clone_size: .; j_call: TRBJ1-2; v_call: TRBV7-2; cdr3_nt: TGTGCCAGCAGCTGGGGGGACAGGGGGGCCCGGGAGGTTACCTTC; cdr3_aa: CASSWGDRGAREVTF
d_call: .; clone_size: .; j_call: TRBJ1-2; v_call: TRBV14; cdr3_nt: TGTGCCAGCAGCCAACCGACAGGTCTTGGGGGCTACACCTTC; cdr3_aa: CASSQPTGLGGYTF
d_call: .; clone_size: .; j_call: TRBJ2-3; v_call: TRBV9; cdr3_nt: TGTGCCAGCAGCCCCTGGGGAGCAGATACGCAGTATTTT; cdr3_aa: CASSPWGADTQYF
d_call: .; clone_size: .; j_call: TRBJ1-5; v_call: TRBV13; cdr3_nt: TGTGCCAGCAGCCAGGGCAGATACAATCAGCCCCAGCATTTT; cdr3_aa: CASSQGRYNQPQHF
d_call: TRBD1; clone_size: .; j_call: TRBJ1-2; v_call: TRBV24-1; cdr3_nt: TGTGCCACCAGTGACCGAGGGACAGGGGGATCCTACACCTTC; cdr3_aa: CATSDRGTGGSYTF
d_call: .; clone_size: .; j_call: TRBJ2-5; v_call: TRBV7-6; cdr3_nt: TGTGCCAGCAGCTTAGGGACTAACCAAGAGACCCAGTACTTC; cdr3_aa: CASSLGTNQETQYF
d_call: .; clone_size: once; j_call: TRBJ1-5; v_call: TRBV19; cdr3_nt: TGTGCCAGTAGTATGGATAGAGGGATAGGCGATCAGCCCCAGCATTTT; cdr3_aa: CASSMDRGIGDQPQHF
d_call: .; clone_size: .; j_call: TRBJ2-1; v_call: TRBV27; cdr3_nt: TGTGCCAGCCCCGGCAATGAGCAGTTCTTC; cdr3_aa: CASPGNEQFF